This entry is about one T cell receptor beta chain. Here immunoSEQ multiplex PCR was the method, and the copy in TCRdb shows in-frame clones only, minus some. The sample records about 24,000 clones, approximately 88% being singletons. The sample comes from a study of OX40 agonist ivuxolimab in advanced cancers. This CDR3 is built from 15 residues. Trimming took 1 base from V and 1 from J, leaving 11 bases between them. Germline V gene sequence: CDR1 MNHEY, CDR2 SVGAGI. Patients with autoimmune history or systemic immunosuppression were excluded. This TCR was recovered from an adult with an advanced solid tumor such as melanoma, head and neck, liver or kidney cancer. The chain uses TRBV6-5 and TRBJ2-7; D remains unclear. The source was CD4+ or CD8+ T cells sorted from blood, collected in a trial of the OX40 agonist ivuxolimab. The CDR3 sequence is CASSYYVQGSYEQYF. The CDR3 DNA sequence: TGTGCCAGCAGTTACTATGTTCAAGGGTCCTACGAGCAGTACTTC.